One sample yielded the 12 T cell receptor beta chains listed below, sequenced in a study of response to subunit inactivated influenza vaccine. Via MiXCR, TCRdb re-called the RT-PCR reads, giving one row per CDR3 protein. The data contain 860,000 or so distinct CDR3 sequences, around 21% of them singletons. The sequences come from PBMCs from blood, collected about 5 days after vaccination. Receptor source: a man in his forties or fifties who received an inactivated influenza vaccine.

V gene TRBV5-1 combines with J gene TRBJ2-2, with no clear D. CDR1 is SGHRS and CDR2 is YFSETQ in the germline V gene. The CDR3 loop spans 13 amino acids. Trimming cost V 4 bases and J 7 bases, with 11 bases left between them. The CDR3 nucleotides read TGCGCCAGCAGCCTCGATCCCCACGGGGAGCTGTTTTTT. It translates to CASSLDPHGELFF.

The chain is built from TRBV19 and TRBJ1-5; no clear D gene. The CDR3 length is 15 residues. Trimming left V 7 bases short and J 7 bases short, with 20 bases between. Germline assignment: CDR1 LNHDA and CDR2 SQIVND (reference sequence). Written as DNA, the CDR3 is TGTGCCAGTACCCCATCAGCGGATTACAAACAGCCCCAGCATTTT. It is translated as CASTPSADYKQPQHF.

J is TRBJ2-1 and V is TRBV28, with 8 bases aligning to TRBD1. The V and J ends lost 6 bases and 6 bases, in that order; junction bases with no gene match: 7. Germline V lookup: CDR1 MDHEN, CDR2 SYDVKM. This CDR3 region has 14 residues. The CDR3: CASSQDRVSNEQFF. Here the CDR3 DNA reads TGTGCCAGCAGCCAGGACAGGGTGTCCAATGAGCAGTTCTTC.

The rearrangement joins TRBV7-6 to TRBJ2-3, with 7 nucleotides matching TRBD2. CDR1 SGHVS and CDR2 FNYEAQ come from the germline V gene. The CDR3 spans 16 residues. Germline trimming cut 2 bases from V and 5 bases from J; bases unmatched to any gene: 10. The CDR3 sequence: CASSLWGAGAEDTQYF. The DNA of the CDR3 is TGTGCCAGCAGCTTATGGGGTGCGGGAGCGGAAGATACGCAGTATTTT.

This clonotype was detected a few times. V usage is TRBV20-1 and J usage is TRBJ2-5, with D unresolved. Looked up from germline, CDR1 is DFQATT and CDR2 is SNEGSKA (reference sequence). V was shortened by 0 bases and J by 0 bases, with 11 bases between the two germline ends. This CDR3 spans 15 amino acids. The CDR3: CSARDRALYQETQYF. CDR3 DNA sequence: TGCAGTGCTAGAGACCGGGCACTGTACCAAGAGACCCAGTACTTC.

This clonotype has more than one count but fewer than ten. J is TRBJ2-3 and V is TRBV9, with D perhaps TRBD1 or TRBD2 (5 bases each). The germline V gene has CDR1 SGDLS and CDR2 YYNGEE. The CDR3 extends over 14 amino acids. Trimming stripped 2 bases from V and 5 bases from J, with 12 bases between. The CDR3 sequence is CASSVTRDGDTQYF. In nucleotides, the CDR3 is TGTGCCAGCAGCGTCACCCGGGACGGAGATACGCAGTATTTT.

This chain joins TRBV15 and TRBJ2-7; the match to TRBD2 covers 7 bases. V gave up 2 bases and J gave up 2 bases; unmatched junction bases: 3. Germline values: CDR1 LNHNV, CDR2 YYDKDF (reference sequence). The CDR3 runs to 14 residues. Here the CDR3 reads CATSRPGLAYEQYF. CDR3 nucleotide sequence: TGTGCCACCAGCAGACCCGGACTAGCCTACGAGCAGTACTTC.

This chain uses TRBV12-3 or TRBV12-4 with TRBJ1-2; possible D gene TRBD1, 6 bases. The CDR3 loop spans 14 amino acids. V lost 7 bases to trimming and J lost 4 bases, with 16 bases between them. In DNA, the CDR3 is TGTGCCAGCACCCGCGGGGGCGCGGGCTATGGCTACACCTTC. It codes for CASTRGGAGYGYTF.

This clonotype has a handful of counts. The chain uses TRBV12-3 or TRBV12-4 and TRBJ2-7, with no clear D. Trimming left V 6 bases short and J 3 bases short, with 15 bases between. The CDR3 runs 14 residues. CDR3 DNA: TGTGCCAGCAGCCCGACTGGGATCCTCTACGAGCAGTACTTC. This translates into CASSPTGILYEQYF.

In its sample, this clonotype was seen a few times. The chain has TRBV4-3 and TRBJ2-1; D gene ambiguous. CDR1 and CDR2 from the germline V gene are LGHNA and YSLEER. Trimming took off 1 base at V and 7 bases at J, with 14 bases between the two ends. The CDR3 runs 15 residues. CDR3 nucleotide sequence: TGCGCCAGCAGCCAAGTAGGCGCGGCCATTAATGAGCAGTTCTTC. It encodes CASSQVGAAINEQFF.

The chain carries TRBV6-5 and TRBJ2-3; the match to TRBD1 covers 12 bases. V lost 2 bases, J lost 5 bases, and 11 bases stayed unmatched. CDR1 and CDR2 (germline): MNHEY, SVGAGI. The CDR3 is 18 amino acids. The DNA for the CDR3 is TGTGCCAGCAGTTACACCTCCGGGACAGGGGGCGGGATAGATACGCAGTATTTT. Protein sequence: CASSYTSGTGGGIDTQYF.

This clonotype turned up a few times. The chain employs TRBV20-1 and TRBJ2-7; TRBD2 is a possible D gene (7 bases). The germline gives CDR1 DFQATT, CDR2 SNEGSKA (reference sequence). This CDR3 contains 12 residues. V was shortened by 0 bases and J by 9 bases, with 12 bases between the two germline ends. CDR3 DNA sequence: TGCAGTGCTAGAGAGGGGGGGCCAAGGCAGTACTTC. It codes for CSAREGGPRQYF.